This section outlines one T cell receptor beta chain sequence together with its context. The antigen is not known. In building TCR beta libraries, iRepertoire HTBI primers were used together with Arm-PCR of CDR3 regions. Each CDR3 protein gets one entry after TCRdb re-called the multiplex PCR reads with MiXCR. The table shows about 360,000 distinct CDR3 sequences, with 15% to 20% occurring only once. V was clipped by 0 bases and J by 12 bases, with 17 bases between them. This CDR3 comprises 15 residues. The data were obtained in a study of regulatory T cells in long-lasting Graves disease. Findings and limits, study-wide: New patients shared more than 750 public clonotypes, fewer than the 2,741 shared by persistent patients.

Time point specified: newly diagnosed GD, antithyroid drugs for less than 3 months. RNA from PBMCs was the source of the TCR library. The same sample was also used in a study of T cells in Graves' hyperthyroidism and ophthalmopathy. From that study: Most thyroid-expanded clonotypes above 0.001 were also found in blood.

V usage is TRBV12-3 or TRBV12-4 and J usage is TRBJ2-2; a weak D match, TRBD1 (6 bases). The starting material was peripheral blood mononuclear cells (PBMCs), obtained at new diagnosis, from a patient treated with antithyroid drugs. The sequence was collected from a woman between 18 and 29 years old with Graves disease. The CDR3 DNA reads TGTGCCAGCAGTTTAGCGCAGAGACAGGTGGCTAAGCTGTTTTTT. Encoded protein: CASSLAQRQVAKLFF.